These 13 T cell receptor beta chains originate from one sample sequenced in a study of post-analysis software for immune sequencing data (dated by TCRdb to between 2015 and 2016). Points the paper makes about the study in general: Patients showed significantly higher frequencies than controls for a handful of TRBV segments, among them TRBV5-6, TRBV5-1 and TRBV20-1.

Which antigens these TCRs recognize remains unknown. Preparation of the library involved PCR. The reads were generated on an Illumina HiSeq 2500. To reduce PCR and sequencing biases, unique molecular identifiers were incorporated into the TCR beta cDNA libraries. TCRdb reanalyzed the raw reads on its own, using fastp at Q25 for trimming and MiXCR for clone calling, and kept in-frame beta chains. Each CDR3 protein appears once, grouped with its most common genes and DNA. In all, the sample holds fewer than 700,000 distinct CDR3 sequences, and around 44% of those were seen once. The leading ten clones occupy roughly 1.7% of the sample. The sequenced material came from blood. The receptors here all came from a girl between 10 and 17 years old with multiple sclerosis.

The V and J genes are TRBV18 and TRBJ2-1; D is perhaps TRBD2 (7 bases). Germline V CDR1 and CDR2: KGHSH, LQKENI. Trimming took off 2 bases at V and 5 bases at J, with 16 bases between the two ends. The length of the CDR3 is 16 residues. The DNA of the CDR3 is TGTGCCAGCTCACCAGGATGGGGGGGGCCGGACAATGAGCAGTTCTTC. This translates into CASSPGWGGPDNEQFF.

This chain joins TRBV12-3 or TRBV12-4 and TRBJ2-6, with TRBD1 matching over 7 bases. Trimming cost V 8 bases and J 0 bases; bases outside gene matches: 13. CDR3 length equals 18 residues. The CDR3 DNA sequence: TGTGCCAGCCGCCCTACCGGGACAGATAGCTCTGGGGCCAACGTCCTGACTTTC. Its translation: CASRPTGTDSSGANVLTF.

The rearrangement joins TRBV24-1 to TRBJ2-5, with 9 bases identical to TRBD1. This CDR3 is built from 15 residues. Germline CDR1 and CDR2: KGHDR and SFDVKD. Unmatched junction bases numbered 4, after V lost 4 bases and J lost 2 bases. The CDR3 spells CATSDPGQGQETQYF. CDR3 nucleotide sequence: TGTGCCACCAGTGACCCCGGACAGGGGCAAGAGACCCAGTACTTC.

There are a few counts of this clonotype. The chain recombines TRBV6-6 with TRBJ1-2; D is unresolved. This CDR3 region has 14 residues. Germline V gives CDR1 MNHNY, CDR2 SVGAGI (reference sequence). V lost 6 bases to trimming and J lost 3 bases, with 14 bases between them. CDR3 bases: TGTGCCAGCAGACCCTCGTCAGCCTACTATGGCTACACCTTC. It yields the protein CASRPSSAYYGYTF.

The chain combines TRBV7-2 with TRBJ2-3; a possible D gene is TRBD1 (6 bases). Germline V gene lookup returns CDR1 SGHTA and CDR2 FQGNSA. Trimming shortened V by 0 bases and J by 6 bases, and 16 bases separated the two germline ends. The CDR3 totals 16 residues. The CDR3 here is CASSLAGRGAGDTQYF. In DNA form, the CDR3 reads TGTGCCAGCAGCTTAGCGGGCAGGGGAGCAGGGGATACGCAGTATTTT.

The CDR3, as DNA: TGTGCCAGCAGCCAAGATCCGGGGCGGGTCACTGAAGCTTTCTTT. It codes for CASSQDPGRVTEAFF. The chain is built from TRBV4-2 and TRBJ1-1, with a tentative D call TRBD1 (5 bases). The CDR3 covers 15 residues. V lost 0 bases, J lost 4 bases, and 12 bases lay in between. Germline CDR1 is LGHNA and CDR2 is YNFKEQ.

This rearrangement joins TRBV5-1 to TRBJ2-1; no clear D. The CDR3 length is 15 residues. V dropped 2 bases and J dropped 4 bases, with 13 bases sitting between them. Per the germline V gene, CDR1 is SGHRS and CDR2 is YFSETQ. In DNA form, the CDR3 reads TGCGCCAGCAGCTTTGGGGATCCAACTTACAATGAGCAGTTCTTC. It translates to CASSFGDPTYNEQFF.

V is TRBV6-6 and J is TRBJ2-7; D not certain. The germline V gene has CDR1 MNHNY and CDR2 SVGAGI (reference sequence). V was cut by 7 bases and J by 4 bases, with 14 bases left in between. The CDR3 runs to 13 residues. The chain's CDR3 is CASTETGDYEQYF. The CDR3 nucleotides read TGTGCCAGCACCGAAACGGGCGATTACGAGCAGTACTTC.

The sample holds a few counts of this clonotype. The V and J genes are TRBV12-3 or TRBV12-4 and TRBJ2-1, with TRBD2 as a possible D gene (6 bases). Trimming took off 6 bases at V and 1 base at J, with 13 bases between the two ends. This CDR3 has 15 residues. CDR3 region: CASSRLGRSYNEQFF. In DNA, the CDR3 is TGTGCCAGCAGCCGACTAGGAAGGTCCTACAATGAGCAGTTCTTC.

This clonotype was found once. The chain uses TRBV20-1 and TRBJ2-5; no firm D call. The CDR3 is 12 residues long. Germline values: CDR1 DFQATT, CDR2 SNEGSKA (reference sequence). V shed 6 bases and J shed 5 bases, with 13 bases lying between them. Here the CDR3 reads CSAHPTGETQYF. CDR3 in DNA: TGCAGTGCCCACCCGACTGGGGAGACCCAGTACTTC.

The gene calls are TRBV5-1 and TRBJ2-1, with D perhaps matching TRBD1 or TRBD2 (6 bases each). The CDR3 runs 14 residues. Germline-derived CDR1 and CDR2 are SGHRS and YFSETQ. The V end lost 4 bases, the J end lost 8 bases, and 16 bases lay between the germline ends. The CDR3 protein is CASSIAPGADEQFF. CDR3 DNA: TGCGCCAGCAGCATAGCCCCGGGGGCGGATGAGCAGTTCTTC.

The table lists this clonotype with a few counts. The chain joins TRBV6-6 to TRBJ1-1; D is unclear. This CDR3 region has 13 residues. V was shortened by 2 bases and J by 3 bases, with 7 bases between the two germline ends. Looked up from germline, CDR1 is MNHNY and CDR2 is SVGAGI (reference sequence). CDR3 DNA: TGTGCCAGCAGTTACCCGGGCCACACTGAAGCTTTCTTT. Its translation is CASSYPGHTEAFF.

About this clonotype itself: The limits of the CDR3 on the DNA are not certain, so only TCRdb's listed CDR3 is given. The CDR3 reads CSVGMGNRDFF. The rearrangement joins TRBV29-1 to TRBJ2-1; no DNA check was done on the table's D call, TRBD1. The CDR3 is made up of 11 amino acids, end residues included. CDR1 and CDR2 (germline): SQVTM, ANQGSEA.